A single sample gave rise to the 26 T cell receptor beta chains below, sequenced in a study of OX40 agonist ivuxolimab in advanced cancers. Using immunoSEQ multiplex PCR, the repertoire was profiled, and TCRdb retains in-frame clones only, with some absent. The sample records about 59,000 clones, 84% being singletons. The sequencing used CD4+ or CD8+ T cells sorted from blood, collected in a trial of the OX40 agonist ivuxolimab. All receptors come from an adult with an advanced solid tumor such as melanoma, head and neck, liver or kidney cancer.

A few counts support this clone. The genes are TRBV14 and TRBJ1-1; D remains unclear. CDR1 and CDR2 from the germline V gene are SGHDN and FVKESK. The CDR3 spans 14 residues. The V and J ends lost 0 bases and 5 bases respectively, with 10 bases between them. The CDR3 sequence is CASSQDVGATEAFF. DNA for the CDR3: TGTGCCAGCAGCCAAGATGTGGGAGCTACTGAAGCTTTCTTT.

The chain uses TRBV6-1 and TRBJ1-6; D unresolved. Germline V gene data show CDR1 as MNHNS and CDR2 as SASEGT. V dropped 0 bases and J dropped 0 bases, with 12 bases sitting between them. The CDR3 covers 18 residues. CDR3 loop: CASSEALPASSYNSPLHF. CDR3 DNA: TGTGCCAGCAGTGAAGCGCTTCCAGCGAGCTCCTATAATTCACCCCTCCACTTT.

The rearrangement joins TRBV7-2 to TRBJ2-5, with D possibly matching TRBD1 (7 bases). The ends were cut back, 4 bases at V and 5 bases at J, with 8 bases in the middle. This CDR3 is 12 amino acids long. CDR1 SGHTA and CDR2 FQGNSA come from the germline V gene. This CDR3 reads CASSSGGETQYF. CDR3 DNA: TGTGCCAGCAGCTCAGGGGGGGAGACCCAGTACTTC.

The DNA for the CDR3 is TGTGCCAGCTCACCACCGAGGCAGGGAAACTCCTACGAGCAGTACTTC. Amino acid sequence: CASSPPRQGNSYEQYF. J is TRBJ2-5 and V is TRBV18; possibly TRBD1 for D (5 bases). The J call could be wrong; TRBJ2-7 is a better fit for the DNA end. CDR3 size: 16 residues. Germline values: CDR1 KGHSH, CDR2 LQKENI.

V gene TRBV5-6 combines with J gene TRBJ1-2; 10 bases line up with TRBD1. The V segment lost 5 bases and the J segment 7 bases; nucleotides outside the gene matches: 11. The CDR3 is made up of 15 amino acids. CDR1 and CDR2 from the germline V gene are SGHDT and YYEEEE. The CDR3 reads CASRTPGQGVVGYTF. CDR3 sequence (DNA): TGTGCCAGCAGGACACCCGGACAGGGGGTTGTTGGCTACACCTTC. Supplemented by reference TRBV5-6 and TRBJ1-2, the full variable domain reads DAGVTQSPTHLIKTRGQQVTLRCSPKSGHDTVSWYQQALGQGPQFIFQYYEEEERQRGNFPDRFSGHQFPNYSSELNVNALLLGDSALYLCASRTPGQGVVGYTFGSGTRLTVV.

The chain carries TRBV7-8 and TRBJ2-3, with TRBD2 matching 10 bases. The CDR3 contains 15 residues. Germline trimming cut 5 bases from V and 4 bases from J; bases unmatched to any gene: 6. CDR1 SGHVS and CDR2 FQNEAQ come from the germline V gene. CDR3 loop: CASSNLAGESDTQYF. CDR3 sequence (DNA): TGTGCCAGCAGCAATCTAGCGGGAGAATCAGATACGCAGTATTTT.

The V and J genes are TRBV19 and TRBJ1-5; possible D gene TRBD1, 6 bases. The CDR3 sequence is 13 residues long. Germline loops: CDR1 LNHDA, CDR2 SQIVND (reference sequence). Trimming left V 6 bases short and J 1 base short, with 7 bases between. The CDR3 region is CASRTGSNQPQHF. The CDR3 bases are TGTGCCAGTAGGACAGGCAGCAATCAGCCCCAGCATTTT.

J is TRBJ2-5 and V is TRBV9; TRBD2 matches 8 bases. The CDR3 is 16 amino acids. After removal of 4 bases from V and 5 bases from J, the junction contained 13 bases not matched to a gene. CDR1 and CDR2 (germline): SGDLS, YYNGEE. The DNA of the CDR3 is TGTGCCAGCAGCAAAACTCGGGGGGGCCTTCGTGAGACCCAGTACTTC. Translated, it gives CASSKTRGGLRETQYF. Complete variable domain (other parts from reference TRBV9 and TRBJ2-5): DSGVTQTPKHLITATGQRVTLRCSPRSGDLSVYWYQQSLDQGLQFLIQYYNGEERAKGNILERFSAQQFPDLHSELNLSSLELGDSALYFCASSKTRGGLRETQYFGPGTRLLVL.

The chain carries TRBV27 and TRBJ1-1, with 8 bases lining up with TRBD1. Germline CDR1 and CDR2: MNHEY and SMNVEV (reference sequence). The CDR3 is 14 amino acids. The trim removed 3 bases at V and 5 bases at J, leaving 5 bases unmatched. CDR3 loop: CASSLTGERTEAFF. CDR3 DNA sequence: TGTGCCAGCAGTTTGACAGGGGAGAGAACTGAAGCTTTCTTT.

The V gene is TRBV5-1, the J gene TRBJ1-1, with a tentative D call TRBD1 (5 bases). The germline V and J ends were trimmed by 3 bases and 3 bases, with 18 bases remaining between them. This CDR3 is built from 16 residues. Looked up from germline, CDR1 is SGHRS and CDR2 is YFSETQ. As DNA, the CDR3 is TGCGCCAGCAGCTACGGACGGGACCGAGGGTACACTGAAGCTTTCTTT. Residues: CASSYGRDRGYTEAFF.

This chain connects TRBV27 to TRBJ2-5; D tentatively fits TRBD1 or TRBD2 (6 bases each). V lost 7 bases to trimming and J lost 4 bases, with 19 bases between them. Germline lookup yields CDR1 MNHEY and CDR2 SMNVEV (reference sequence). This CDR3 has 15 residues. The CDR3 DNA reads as TGTGCCAGCACTAAGAGGGGGAGGATAGGAGAGACCCAGTACTTC. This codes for CASTKRGRIGETQYF.

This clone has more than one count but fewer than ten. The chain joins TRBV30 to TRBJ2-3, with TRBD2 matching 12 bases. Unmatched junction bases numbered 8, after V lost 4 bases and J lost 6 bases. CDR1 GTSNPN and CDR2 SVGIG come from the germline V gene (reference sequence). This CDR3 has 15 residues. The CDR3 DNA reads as TGTGCCTGGAAAACCGGGACTAGCGGGCGGGATACGCAGTATTTT. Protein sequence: CAWKTGTSGRDTQYF. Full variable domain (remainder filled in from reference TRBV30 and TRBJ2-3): SQTIHQWPATLVQPVGSPLSLECTVEGTSNPNLYWYRQAAGRGLQLLFYSVGIGQISSEVPQNLSASRPQDRQFILSSKKLLLSDSGFYLCAWKTGTSGRDTQYFGPGTRLTVL.

Written as DNA, the CDR3 is TGTGCCAGCAGCTTAGATGACAGGGTGAACACCGGGGAGCTGTTTTTT. Residues: CASSLDDRVNTGELFF. V gene TRBV7-9 combines with J gene TRBJ2-2; 7 bases fit TRBD1. This CDR3 is built from 16 residues. J was trimmed by 1 base and V by 1 base; bases with no gene match: 3. Germline-derived CDR1 and CDR2 are SEHNR and FQNEAQ (reference sequence).

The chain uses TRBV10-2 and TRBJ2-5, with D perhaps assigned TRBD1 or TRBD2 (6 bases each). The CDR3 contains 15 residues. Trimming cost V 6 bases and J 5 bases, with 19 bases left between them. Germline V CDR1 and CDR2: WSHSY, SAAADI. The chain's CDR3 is CASRGGPGPEETQYF. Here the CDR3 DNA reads TGCGCCAGCAGGGGGGGCCCAGGACCAGAGGAGACCCAGTACTTC.

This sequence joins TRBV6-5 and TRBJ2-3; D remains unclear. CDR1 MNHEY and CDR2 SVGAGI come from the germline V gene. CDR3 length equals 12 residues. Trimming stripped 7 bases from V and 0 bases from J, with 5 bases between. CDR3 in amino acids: CASKDSTDTQYF. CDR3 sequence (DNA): TGTGCCAGCAAAGACAGCACAGATACGCAGTATTTT.

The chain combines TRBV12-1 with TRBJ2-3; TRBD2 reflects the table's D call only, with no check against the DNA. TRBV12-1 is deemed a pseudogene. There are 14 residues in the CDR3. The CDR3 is CASSFRSSAGTQYF. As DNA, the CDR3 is TGTGCCAGCAGCTTCCGGAGCTCAGCGGGGACGCAGTATTTT.

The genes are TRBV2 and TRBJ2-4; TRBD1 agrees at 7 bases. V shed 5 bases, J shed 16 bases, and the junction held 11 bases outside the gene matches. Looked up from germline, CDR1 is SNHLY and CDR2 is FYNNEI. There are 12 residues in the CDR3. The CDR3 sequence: CASSYLRTGEYF. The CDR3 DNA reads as TGTGCCAGCAGTTACCTCAGGACAGGAGAATACTTC.

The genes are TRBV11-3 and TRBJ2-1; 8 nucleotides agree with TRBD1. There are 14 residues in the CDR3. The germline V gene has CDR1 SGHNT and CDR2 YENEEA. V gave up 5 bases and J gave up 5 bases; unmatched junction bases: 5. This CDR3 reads CASSHWTGNNEQFF. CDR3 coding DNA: TGTGCCAGCAGCCATTGGACAGGGAACAATGAGCAGTTCTTC.

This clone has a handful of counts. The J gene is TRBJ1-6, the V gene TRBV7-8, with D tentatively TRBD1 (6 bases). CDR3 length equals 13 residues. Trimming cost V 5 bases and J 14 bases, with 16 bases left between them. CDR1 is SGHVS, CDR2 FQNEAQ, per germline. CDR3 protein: CASSPGQPGALHF. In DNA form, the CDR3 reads TGTGCCAGCAGCCCCGGACAGCCTGGGGCCCTCCACTTT.

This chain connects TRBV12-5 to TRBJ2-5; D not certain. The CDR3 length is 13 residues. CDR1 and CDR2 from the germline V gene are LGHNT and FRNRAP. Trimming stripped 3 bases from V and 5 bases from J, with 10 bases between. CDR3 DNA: TGTGCTAGTGGTTTTGCAGTAGGTGAGACCCAGTACTTC. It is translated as CASGFAVGETQYF.

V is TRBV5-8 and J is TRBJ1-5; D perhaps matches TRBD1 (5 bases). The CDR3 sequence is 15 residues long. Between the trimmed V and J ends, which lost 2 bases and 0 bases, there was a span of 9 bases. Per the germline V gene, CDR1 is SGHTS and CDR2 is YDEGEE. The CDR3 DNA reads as TGTGCCAGCAGCTTTACAGGAGATAGCAATCAGCCCCAGCATTTT. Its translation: CASSFTGDSNQPQHF.

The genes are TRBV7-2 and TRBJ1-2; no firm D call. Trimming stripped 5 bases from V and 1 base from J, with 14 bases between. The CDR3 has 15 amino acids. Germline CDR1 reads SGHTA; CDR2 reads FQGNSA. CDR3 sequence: CASSRNPSFNYGYTF. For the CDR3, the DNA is TGTGCCAGCAGCCGTAACCCAAGCTTTAACTATGGCTACACCTTC.

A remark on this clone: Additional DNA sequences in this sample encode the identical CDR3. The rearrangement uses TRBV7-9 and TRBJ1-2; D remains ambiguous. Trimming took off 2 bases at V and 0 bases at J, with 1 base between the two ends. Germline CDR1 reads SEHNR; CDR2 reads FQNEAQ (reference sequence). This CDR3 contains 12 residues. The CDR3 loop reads CASSLSNYGYTF. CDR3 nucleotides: TGTGCCAGCAGCTTATCTAACTATGGCTACACCTTC.

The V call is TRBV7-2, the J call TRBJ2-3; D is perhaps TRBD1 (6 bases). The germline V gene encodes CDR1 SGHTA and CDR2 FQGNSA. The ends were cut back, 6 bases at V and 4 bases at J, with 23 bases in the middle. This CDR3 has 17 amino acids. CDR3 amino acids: CASSPPSPTGPADTQYF. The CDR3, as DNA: TGTGCCAGCAGTCCACCATCCCCGACAGGTCCCGCAGATACGCAGTATTTT.

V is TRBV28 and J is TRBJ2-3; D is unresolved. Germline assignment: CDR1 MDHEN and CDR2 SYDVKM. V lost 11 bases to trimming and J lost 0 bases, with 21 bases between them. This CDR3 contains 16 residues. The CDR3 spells CAAPPGKVLSTDTQYF. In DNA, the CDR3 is TGTGCCGCCCCCCCAGGAAAAGTACTTAGCACAGATACGCAGTATTTT.

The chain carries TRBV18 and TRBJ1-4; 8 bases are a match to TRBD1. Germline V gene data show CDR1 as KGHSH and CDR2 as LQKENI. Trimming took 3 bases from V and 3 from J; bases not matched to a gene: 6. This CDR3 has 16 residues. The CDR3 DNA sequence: TGTGCCAGCTCACCGACCGGGACAGGCCCTAATGAAAAACTGTTTTTT. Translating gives CASSPTGTGPNEKLFF.